Shown below are 10 T cell receptor beta chains from a single sample sequenced in a study of OX40 agonist ivuxolimab in advanced cancers. The assay was immunoSEQ multiplex PCR, and TCRdb's table has in-frame clones only and misses some. The table lists 78,000 or so clones, more than 75% of them singletons. The specimen was CD4+ or CD8+ T cells sorted from blood, collected in a trial of the OX40 agonist ivuxolimab. The source is an adult with an advanced solid tumor such as melanoma, head and neck, liver or kidney cancer.

V usage is TRBV11-2 and J usage is TRBJ1-5; D gene ambiguous. CDR1 is SGHAT, CDR2 FQNNGV, per germline. Trimming left V 2 bases short and J 0 bases short, with 14 bases between. CDR3 size: 17 residues. The CDR3 bases are TGTGCCAGCAGCTTACGGGCTGGGCCGTATAGCAATCAGCCCCAGCATTTT. Amino acids: CASSLRAGPYSNQPQHF.

The rearrangement links TRBV7-2 to TRBJ1-6; 7 positions match TRBD1. In germline, CDR1 is SGHTA, CDR2 FQGNSA. CDR3 length equals 14 residues. J lost 7 bases, V lost 4 bases, and 4 bases had no gene match. CDR3 protein: CASSSTGQNSPLHF. The CDR3 nucleotides are TGTGCCAGCAGCTCGACAGGGCAGAATTCACCCCTCCACTTT.

The CDR3 nucleotides are TGTGCCAGCCGCTATGGGGGCCCGGGGCGGACAGGAGATACGCAGTATTTT. It codes for CASRYGGPGRTGDTQYF. This chain links TRBV2 with TRBJ2-3, with TRBD1 matching over 7 bases. The junction had 19 bases not matched to a gene; V was cut back by 8 bases and J by 5 bases. CDR3 length equals 17 residues. CDR1 is SNHLY, CDR2 FYNNEI, per germline.

The gene calls are TRBV7-9 and TRBJ1-3; D is uncertain. The germline V and J ends were trimmed by 1 base and 0 bases, with 4 bases remaining between them. The CDR3 loop spans 14 amino acids. Germline V lookup: CDR1 SEHNR, CDR2 FQNEAQ (reference sequence). In nucleotides, the CDR3 is TGTGCCAGCAGCTTAGATTTCTCTGGAAACACCATATATTTT. Residues: CASSLDFSGNTIYF.

V is TRBV19 and J is TRBJ1-6; TRBD1 matches 7 bases. The germline gives CDR1 LNHDA, CDR2 SQIVND (reference sequence). The CDR3 extends over 17 amino acids. Trimming at V came to 5 bases and at J to 0 bases, leaving 7 bases not matched to a gene. CDR3 protein: CASSSDRPFSYNSPLHF. DNA of the CDR3: TGTGCCAGTAGTTCGGACAGGCCTTTCTCCTATAATTCACCCCTCCACTTT.

The chain's CDR3 is CASSLSQGNIQYF. In DNA form, the CDR3 reads TGTGCCAGCAGCTTAAGTCAAGGAAACATTCAGTACTTC. This sequence joins TRBV7-3 and TRBJ2-4; D not resolved. The germline V gene encodes CDR1 SGHTA and CDR2 FQGTGA. There are 13 residues in the CDR3. V was trimmed by 1 base and J by 6 bases, leaving 7 bases between them.

The J gene is TRBJ2-7, the V gene TRBV13; TRBD1 is a possible D gene (6 bases). Per germline, CDR1 PRHDT and CDR2 FYEKMQ (reference sequence). The CDR3 contains 13 residues. V lost 3 bases to trimming and J lost 2 bases, with 8 bases between them. The CDR3 DNA is TGTGCCAGCAGCTTTCAGGGGACCTACGAGCAGTACTTC. It encodes CASSFQGTYEQYF.

The genes are TRBV30 and TRBJ1-5; D remains unclear. The ends were cut back, 3 bases at V and 3 bases at J, with 9 bases in the middle. The CDR3 contains 13 residues. Germline CDR1 GTSNPN, CDR2 SVGIG (reference sequence). The CDR3 DNA reads TGTGCCTGGAGGCAGGCGCACAATCAGCCCCAGCATTTT. This translates into CAWRQAHNQPQHF.

The chain recombines TRBV2 with TRBJ1-1, with D possibly matching TRBD1 (5 bases). The CDR3 is 14 amino acids. Trimming removed 7 bases at V and 0 bases at J, with 12 bases between. The germline V gene has CDR1 SNHLY and CDR2 FYNNEI. CDR3 nucleotide sequence: TGTGCCAGCACCACCGACAGCATGAACACTGAAGCTTTCTTT. Protein product: CASTTDSMNTEAFF.

The chain has TRBV6-4 and TRBJ2-1, with 11 positions matching TRBD2. Germline trimming cut 2 bases from V and 4 bases from J; bases unmatched to any gene: 7. This CDR3 is built from 17 residues. The germline V gene has CDR1 MRHNA and CDR2 SNTAGT. CDR3 sequence (DNA): TGTGCCAGCAGTGACCTAAGGACTAGCGGGCATTACAATGAGCAGTTCTTC. As protein: CASSDLRTSGHYNEQFF.